The 8 T cell receptor beta chains reported below all come from one sample, sequenced in a study of neurological immune-mediated disorders. Each CDR3 protein is one row after TCRdb ran MiXCR on the 5' RACE reads. The sample lists over 35,000 distinct CDR3 sequences, roughly 2.5% occurring once. The sequenced sample consisted of PBMCs. All receptors come from a man aged 50-60 years with multiple sclerosis.

At least ten counts were recorded for this clonotype. The rearrangement joins TRBV5-5 to TRBJ2-3; D gene ambiguous. The CDR3 consists of 12 residues. Looked up from germline, CDR1 is SGHKS and CDR2 is YYEKEE (reference sequence). Trimming shortened V by 4 bases and J by 5 bases, and 8 bases separated the two germline ends. The CDR3 region is CASSHSKDTQYF. The CDR3 DNA sequence: TGTGCCAGCAGCCACTCAAAAGATACGCAGTATTTT.

At least ten counts were recorded for this clonotype. This rearrangement joins TRBV7-9 to TRBJ2-1, with D possibly called TRBD1 or TRBD2 (5 bases each). The V gene's germline CDR1 is SEHNR and CDR2 FQNEAQ (reference sequence). The length of the CDR3 is 14 residues. V was shortened by 7 bases and J by 4 bases, with 14 bases between the two germline ends. CDR3 loop: CASTAAGGYNEQFF. CDR3 bases: TGTGCCAGCACCGCAGCTGGGGGTTACAATGAGCAGTTCTTC.

Points on this clonotype: No conserved phenylalanine or tryptophan ends this CDR3, so it is likely a read error. The chain joins TRBV6-5 to TRBJ2-1; 7 bases map to TRBD2. The V gene end was trimmed by 7 bases and the J gene end by 6 bases; junction bases not matched to a gene: 6. Germline CDR1 MNHEY, CDR2 SVGAGI. The CDR3 totals 13 residues. The CDR3 nucleotides are TGTGCCAGCACGGGGGGTGCGGGCAATGAGCAGTTCAAC. Its protein product is CASTGGAGNEQFN.

In its sample, this clonotype was seen many times. The V gene is TRBV20-1, the J gene TRBJ2-2; TRBD2 matches at 7 bases. Germline V lookup: CDR1 DFQATT, CDR2 SNEGSKA (reference sequence). The J segment lost 4 bases and the V segment lost 6 bases, leaving 8 bases of the junction unmatched. The CDR3 has 14 amino acids. This chain's CDR3 is CSALGGSSTGELFF. The CDR3 DNA reads as TGCAGTGCCCTCGGGGGGTCTAGCACCGGGGAGCTGTTTTTT.

This clonotype was detected many times. This chain connects TRBV24-1 to TRBJ2-3; the D gene is possibly TRBD1 (5 bases). This CDR3 is built from 13 residues. With 4 bases removed from V and 1 base from J, the gap between germline ends came to 5 bases. From germline, CDR1 is KGHDR and CDR2 SFDVKD. The CDR3 region has the DNA TGTGCCACCAGTGACAGGGGCACAGATACGCAGTATTTT. Its translation is CATSDRGTDTQYF.

This clonotype was counted between two and nine times. A clone one base away is much larger, so this may be a read error. The chain uses TRBV15 and TRBJ2-5; D ambiguous. This CDR3 is built from 15 residues. CDR1 is LNHNV, CDR2 YYDKDF, per germline (reference sequence). The ends were cut back, 0 bases at V and 1 base at J, with 9 bases in the middle. This CDR3 reads CATSRDGESQETQYF. DNA for the CDR3: TGTGCCACCAGCAGAGATGGGGAAAGCCAAGAGACCCAGTACTTC.

This clonotype was seen at least ten times. The chain is built from TRBV7-6 and TRBJ1-6; a weak D match, TRBD1 (5 bases). CDR1 is SGHVS and CDR2 is FNYEAQ in the germline V gene. The CDR3 consists of 13 residues. V was clipped by 2 bases and J by 10 bases, with 9 bases between them. The CDR3 here is CASSLLTDSPLHF. The DNA for the CDR3 is TGTGCCAGCAGCTTATTGACAGACTCACCCCTCCACTTT. Combining the CDR3 with reference TRBV7-6 and TRBJ1-6 gives the whole variable domain GAGVSQSPRYKVTKRGQDVALRCDPISGHVSLYWYRQALGQGPEFLTYFNYEAQQDKSGLPNDRFSAERPEGSISTLTIQRTEQRDSAMYRCASSLLTDSPLHFGNGTRLTVT.

Many counts were recorded for this clonotype. This CDR3 is CASSPTTGLTGELFF. DNA for the CDR3: TGTGCCAGCAGCCCAACGACAGGGTTAACCGGGGAGCTGTTTTTT. The chain combines TRBV4-2 with TRBJ2-2, with TRBD1 matching 7 bases. V lost 4 bases, J lost 5 bases, and 7 bases stayed unmatched. Germline lookup yields CDR1 LGHNA and CDR2 YNFKEQ. The CDR3 runs 15 residues.